This T cell receptor (beta chain) was retrieved from a study of T cell changes during pregnancy in multiple sclerosis. The table came from immunoSEQ multiplex PCR; TCRdb's copy has only in-frame clones and leaves some out. The sample has 78,000 or so clones; under 95% are singletons. The CDR3 length is 19 residues. The sequencing used peripheral blood, collected before pregnancy. This receptor was taken from a female donor with multiple sclerosis, enrolled in a pregnancy study. The gene calls are TRBV21-1 and TRBJ1-5; TRBD1, as called in the table, went unchecked against the DNA. TRBV21-1 is described as a pseudogene. The CDR3 sequence: CASSKDSSGQGAVNQPQHF. Here the CDR3 DNA reads TGTGCCAGCAGCAAAGACTCATCAGGACAGGGGGCTGTCAATCAGCCCCAGCATTTT.